The 17 T cell receptor beta chains below all came from one sample that was sequenced in a study of T cells in Graves' hyperthyroidism and ophthalmopathy. There were TCR beta CDR3 regions amplified from RNA transcripts. The TCR CDR3 first-round RT-PCR relied on the HTBI primer set. MiXCR, applied by TCRdb to the multiplex PCR reads, yields one record per CDR3 protein. The data contain around 270,000 distinct CDR3 sequences, approximately 19% of them singletons. The sequencing sample was made of blood. The receptors shown here come from a man aged 50 to 59 with Graves' ophthalmopathy.

The chain employs TRBV6-2 or TRBV6-3 and TRBJ1-5; perhaps TRBD1 as D (5 bases). The CDR3 has 14 amino acids. The germline CDR1 and CDR2 sequences are MNHEY and SVGEGT. Trimming left V 8 bases short and J 2 bases short, with 13 bases between. The CDR3 nucleotides read TGTGCCAGCCTCAAAGGGGTCGGCAATCAGCCCCAGCATTTT. This codes for CASLKGVGNQPQHF.

This sequence joins TRBV27 and TRBJ2-7; 10 bases fit TRBD1. The ends lost 4 bases at V and 2 bases at J; junction bases unmatched: 11. The CDR3 covers 17 residues. From germline, CDR1 is MNHEY and CDR2 SMNVEV (reference sequence). DNA of the CDR3: TGTGCCAGCAGTTGCCACGCCGGGACAGGGGCTGCCTACGAGCAGTACTTC. Its translation: CASSCHAGTGAAYEQYF.

This clonotype was observed many times. The chain uses TRBV7-2 and TRBJ1-2; 7 nucleotides agree with TRBD1. Looked up from germline, CDR1 is SGHTA and CDR2 is FQGNSA. The V gene end was trimmed by 10 bases and the J gene end by 6 bases; junction bases not matched to a gene: 5. The CDR3 sequence is 11 residues long. The CDR3: CATYRGHGYTF. In DNA form, the CDR3 reads TGTGCCACATACAGGGGACATGGCTACACCTTC.

This clonotype was detected ten times or more. This chain links TRBV2 with TRBJ2-1; 8 bases are a match to TRBD2. V gave up 6 bases and J gave up 7 bases; unmatched junction bases: 5. This CDR3 comprises 13 residues. Germline V gives CDR1 SNHLY, CDR2 FYNNEI. This CDR3 is CASSGSGSNEQFF. The CDR3 DNA reads TGTGCCAGCAGCGGGAGCGGGAGTAATGAGCAGTTCTTC. The full variable domain, completed using reference TRBV2 and TRBJ2-1, is EPEVTQTPSHQVTQMGQEVILRCVPISNHLYFYWYRQILGQKVEFLVSFYNNEISEKSEIFDDQFSVERPDGSNFTLKIRSTKLEDSAMYFCASSGSGSNEQFFGPGTRLTVL.

V usage is TRBV2 and J usage is TRBJ1-2; 8 positions agree with TRBD1. Germline V gene lookup returns CDR1 SNHLY and CDR2 FYNNEI. V shed 7 bases and J 4 bases; nucleotides not matched to a gene: 14. CDR3 length equals 16 residues. The chain's CDR3 is CASTYDRGDSTYGYTF. The CDR3 DNA follows: TGTGCCAGCACCTATGACAGGGGCGATTCTACCTATGGCTACACCTTC.

V usage is TRBV10-3 and J usage is TRBJ1-2; 7 bases are shared with TRBD1. The trim removed 11 bases at V and 7 bases at J, leaving 13 bases unmatched. There are 13 residues in the CDR3. The germline V gene has CDR1 ENHRY and CDR2 SYGVKD. The CDR3 protein is CAAGEGARSGYTF. As DNA, the CDR3 is TGTGCCGCGGGGGAGGGGGCGCGGAGTGGCTACACCTTC.

The rearrangement uses TRBV5-4 and TRBJ2-2; no reliable D call. CDR1 SGHNT and CDR2 YYREEE come from the germline V gene (reference sequence). The length of the CDR3 is 15 residues. Trimming shortened V by 0 bases and J by 5 bases, and 11 bases separated the two germline ends. DNA of the CDR3: TGTGCCAGCAGCTTGGTAGCACCAAAGACCGGGGAGCTGTTTTTT. Encoded protein: CASSLVAPKTGELFF.

V gene TRBV27 combines with J gene TRBJ2-7; D might be TRBD1 or TRBD2, each matching 5 bases. V dropped 6 bases and J dropped 2 bases, with 17 bases sitting between them. From germline, CDR1 is MNHEY and CDR2 SMNVEV (reference sequence). The CDR3 has 15 amino acids. This CDR3 is CASRRIEGFAYEQYF. CDR3 sequence (DNA): TGTGCCAGCAGACGTATCGAGGGGTTTGCCTACGAGCAGTACTTC.

J is TRBJ1-1 and V is TRBV14; D call uncertain. V lost 4 bases, J lost 0 bases, and 12 bases lay in between. The CDR3 loop spans 15 amino acids. Germline-derived CDR1 and CDR2 are SGHDN and FVKESK. CDR3: CASSPRISMNTEAFF. DNA for the CDR3: TGTGCCAGCAGCCCCCGGATATCGATGAACACTGAAGCTTTCTTT.

This clonotype was counted between two and nine times. The chain has TRBV18 and TRBJ1-4; no clear D. The CDR3 consists of 16 residues. Germline V CDR1 and CDR2: KGHSH, LQKENI. Trimming shortened V by 4 bases and J by 1 base, and 13 bases separated the two germline ends. The CDR3, as DNA: TGTGCCAGCTCACTGACGGAGGGAGGAACTAATGAAAAACTGTTTTTT. Translating it yields CASSLTEGGTNEKLFF.

Turning to this clonotype: Sequence at one end of the junction differs from germline and may be a read error. The chain is built from TRBV28 and TRBJ2-6; 9 nucleotides align to TRBD2. This CDR3 contains 22 residues. Per the germline V gene, CDR1 is MDHEN and CDR2 is SYDVKM. The DNA for the CDR3 is TGTGCCAGCAGCCCCGACCGCTTTCGGCTCCGGCGGGAGGGCCGTGGGGCCAACGTCCTGGCTTTC. Its protein product is CASSPDRFRLRREGRGANVLAF.

This clonotype has at least ten counts. This rearrangement joins TRBV5-1 to TRBJ2-3; D unclear. The CDR3 length is 14 residues. V was pared by 1 base and J by 4 bases, with 10 bases between. Germline assignment: CDR1 SGHRS and CDR2 YFSETQ. CDR3 residues: CASSLMESADTQYF. The CDR3, as DNA: TGCGCCAGCAGCTTGATGGAATCCGCAGATACGCAGTATTTT.

This chain links TRBV9 with TRBJ2-7; D is uncertain. The CDR3 contains 13 residues. The V gene's germline CDR1 is SGDLS and CDR2 YYNGEE. V lost 1 base and J lost 6, with 11 bases in between. CDR3 protein: CASSVTLGVEQYF. For the CDR3, the DNA is TGTGCCAGCAGCGTAACGCTAGGAGTCGAGCAGTACTTC.

This clonotype was found a few times. This sequence joins TRBV3-1 and TRBJ2-5; no reliable D call. This CDR3 has 15 residues. V was pared by 0 bases and J by 5 bases, with 13 bases between. Per germline, CDR1 LGHDT and CDR2 YNNKEL (reference sequence). CDR3 bases: TGTGCCAGCAGCCAAGACTTCCGTAAGTTCGAGACCCAGTACTTC. Protein sequence: CASSQDFRKFETQYF.

This clonotype was detected many times. The chain carries TRBV28 and TRBJ1-6; TRBD1 agrees at 7 bases. From germline, CDR1 is MDHEN and CDR2 SYDVKM. V dropped 4 bases and J dropped 10; count of bases not matched to a gene: 7. The CDR3 is made up of 14 amino acids. The CDR3 nucleotides read TGTGCCAGCAGTTCTGACAGGGAGACGTCACCCCTCCACTTT. This gives the protein CASSSDRETSPLHF.

This clonotype was detected many times. The rearrangement uses TRBV2 and TRBJ2-1; 8 positions agree with TRBD2. CDR1 is SNHLY, CDR2 FYNNEI, per germline. J lost 0 bases, V lost 2 bases, and 6 bases had no gene match. CDR3 length equals 17 residues. The CDR3 nucleotides are TGTGCCAGCAGTGAACCGGGAGGGCGGAGCTCCTACAATGAGCAGTTCTTC. Amino acid sequence: CASSEPGGRSSYNEQFF.

About this clonotype itself: A much more abundant neighbour one base away suggests this may be a read error. In this CDR3 the conserved last residue, phenylalanine or tryptophan, is missing, so a read error is likely. This chain uses TRBV28 with TRBJ2-7; weak D call: TRBD1 (6 bases). Germline assignment: CDR1 MDHEN and CDR2 SYDVKM. This CDR3 spans 16 amino acids. V shed 0 bases and J shed 0 bases, with 12 bases lying between them. The CDR3 protein is CASSLWDSGASYEQYL. In DNA form, the CDR3 reads TGTGCCAGCAGTTTATGGGACAGCGGAGCCTCCTACGAGCAGTACCTC.